Below, 5 T cell receptor beta chains from the same sample are listed, as sequenced in a study of T cell responses to AZD1222 COVID-19 vaccine (dated by TCRdb to the early 2020s). The time point label, read with the paper, signifies: baseline before first vaccination. The treatment or condition label corresponds to: meningococcal conjugate vaccine given as trial control. The library came from the immunoSEQ multiplex PCR assay. The clones in this table, taken by TCRdb from immuneACCESS, are in-frame only. Not every clone is retained; where verified, under half of the shortfall comes from an unresolved V gene, and the cause of the rest is unknown. The sample table shows 80,000 to 95,000 clones, and roughly 90% are seen once. The ten most abundant clones make up around 4.5% of the sample. Sequenced material: peripheral blood, taken on day 0 of MenACWY control vaccination. Receptors were obtained from an adult in good health.

The chain carries TRBV9 and TRBJ1-1; D not certain. This CDR3 region has 16 residues. The germline CDR1 and CDR2 sequences are SGDLS and YYNGEE. V was pared by 1 base and J by 1 base, with 14 bases between. The CDR3 DNA reads TGTGCCAGCAGCGTAACGTGGAACAGAGGGAACACTGAAGCTTTCTTT. Translated, it gives CASSVTWNRGNTEAFF.

The chain carries TRBV29-1 and TRBJ1-5; TRBD1 aligns across 8 bases. Germline V gene lookup returns CDR1 SQVTM and CDR2 ANQGSEA. V lost 8 bases, J lost 5 bases, and 17 bases stayed unmatched. The CDR3 runs to 16 residues. CDR3 DNA: TGCAGCAAGCCGTTAGTCCGGGACAGGACTTATCAGCCCCAGCATTTT. Translation gives CSKPLVRDRTYQPQHF. Drawing the rest from reference TRBV29-1 and TRBJ1-5, the complete variable domain is SAVISQKPSRDICQRGTSLTIQCQVDSQVTMMFWYRQQPGQSLTLIATANQGSEATYESGFVIDKFPISRPNLTFSTLTVSNMSPEDSSIYLCSKPLVRDRTYQPQHFGDGTRLSIL.

This chain uses TRBV18 with TRBJ1-6; D remains ambiguous. Trimming pared 1 base from V and 7 bases from J, leaving 5 bases between. The CDR3 loop spans 13 amino acids. Germline V gene lookup returns CDR1 KGHSH and CDR2 LQKENI. The CDR3 protein is CASSPQGNSPLHF. The CDR3 DNA reads as TGTGCCAGCTCACCACAGGGAAATTCACCCCTCCACTTT.

The J gene is TRBJ1-1, the V gene TRBV7-9; 11 bases agree with TRBD1. V was clipped by 8 bases and J by 4 bases; unmatched bases: 12. The CDR3 length is 16 residues. The germline gives CDR1 SEHNR, CDR2 FQNEAQ (reference sequence). The DNA for the CDR3 is TGTGCCAGCGGAACAAGAGGACAGGGGGCTTTCACTGAAGCTTTCTTT. Encoded protein: CASGTRGQGAFTEAFF. Looking up the rest from reference TRBV7-9 and TRBJ1-1 gives the full variable domain: DTGVSQNPRHKITKRGQNVTFRCDPISEHNRLYWYRQTLGQGPEFLTYFQNEAQLEKSRLLSDRFSAERPKGSFSTLEIQRTEQGDSAMYLCASGTRGQGAFTEAFFGQGTRLTVV.

The V gene is TRBV30, the J gene TRBJ1-5, with a tentative D call TRBD1 (5 bases). The CDR3 runs to 13 residues. The germline V gene has CDR1 GTSNPN and CDR2 SVGIG (reference sequence). With 5 bases removed from V and 3 bases from J, the gap between germline ends came to 11 bases. CDR3 region: CAWDTGNNQPQHF. The CDR3 nucleotides read TGTGCCTGGGACACAGGCAACAATCAGCCCCAGCATTTT.